The 27 T cell receptor beta chains given below trace back to one sample, sequenced in a study of early T cells in non-severe SARS-CoV-2 infection (TCRdb year 2021). The library relied on 5' RACE. The sequencer was a NextSeq 500. TCRdb ran its own pipeline on the public reads, namely fastp trimming at Q25 and MiXCR clone calling, and kept in-frame beta chains. Rows are combined by CDR3 protein, so each entry shows the most common genes and DNA. In all, the sample holds around 82,000 distinct CDR3 sequences, and approximately 12% of those were seen once. The ten largest clones represent around 3.6% of the sample. The sample consisted of whole blood. These receptors all stem from an adult who was a healthcare worker with PCR-confirmed SARS-CoV-2 infection or an uninfected control (not recorded which).

Only a few counts were recorded for this clonotype. The chain joins TRBV20-1 to TRBJ1-5; D not resolved. Germline CDR1 and CDR2: DFQATT and SNEGSKA (reference sequence). V lost 0 bases to trimming and J lost 9 bases, with 9 bases between them. The CDR3 loop spans 12 amino acids. CDR3 coding DNA: TGCAGTGCTAGAGAAGCAGAACGGCCCCAGCATTTT. Translating it yields CSAREAERPQHF.

The sample holds many counts of this clonotype. The rearrangement links TRBV28 to TRBJ1-2; 10 bases line up with TRBD1. The CDR3 is 14 amino acids. J lost 7 bases, V lost 5 bases, and 7 bases had no gene match. The germline CDR1 and CDR2 sequences are MDHEN and SYDVKM. CDR3 in amino acids: CASSPTGGYRGYTF. CDR3 nucleotides: TGTGCCAGCAGTCCGACAGGGGGCTATCGTGGCTACACCTTC.

This clonotype has only a few counts. The chain couples TRBV29-1 to TRBJ2-7; D gene uncertain. Trimming shortened V by 4 bases and J by 4 bases, and 11 bases separated the two germline ends. CDR1 is SQVTM, CDR2 ANQGSEA, per germline. The length of the CDR3 is 12 residues. The CDR3 nucleotides read TGCAGCGTTGGGGCGGCCGGGTACGAGCAGTACTTC. Its translation is CSVGAAGYEQYF.

The chain uses TRBV15 and TRBJ2-7, with D unclear. V lost 3 bases, J lost 7 bases, and 13 bases lay in between. This CDR3 is built from 13 residues. The germline V gene has CDR1 LNHNV and CDR2 YYDKDF (reference sequence). The CDR3 protein is CATSRVPGEEQYF. In DNA form, the CDR3 reads TGTGCCACCAGCAGGGTCCCCGGTGAGGAGCAGTACTTC.

This clonotype has a count of ten or more. This chain links TRBV9 with TRBJ2-7; D possibly matches TRBD1 or TRBD2 (5 bases each). The CDR3 is 15 amino acids. CDR1 and CDR2 from the germline V gene are SGDLS and YYNGEE. Trimming stripped 0 bases from V and 2 bases from J, with 12 bases between. CDR3 DNA: TGTGCCAGCAGCGTAGGAGGGACCCTAGCCTACGAGCAGTACTTC. Encoded protein: CASSVGGTLAYEQYF.

This clonotype appeared a few times. The CDR3 DNA reads as TGTGCCTGGAGTACCACCGGACAGGGGGCGAATAGCAATCAGCCCCAGCATTTT. Its protein is CAWSTTGQGANSNQPQHF. V usage is TRBV30 and J usage is TRBJ1-5, with 11 positions matching TRBD1. The V gene's germline CDR1 is GTSNPN and CDR2 SVGIG (reference sequence). The CDR3 spans 18 residues. Trimming cost V 2 bases and J 0 bases; bases outside gene matches: 9.

The CDR3 region has the DNA TGTGCCACCAGTGATTTTTATGACGTGTACTTC. Protein product: CATSDFYDVYF. The V gene is TRBV24-1, the J gene TRBJ2-7; D call uncertain. Per the germline V gene, CDR1 is KGHDR and CDR2 is SFDVKD. The CDR3 sequence is 11 residues long. The V and J ends lost 1 base and 12 bases respectively, with 9 bases between them.

The V and J genes are TRBV30 and TRBJ2-5; D is unresolved. Between the trimmed V and J ends, which lost 0 bases and 4 bases, there was a span of 9 bases. The CDR3 runs to 13 residues. Germline lookup yields CDR1 GTSNPN and CDR2 SVGIG (reference sequence). CDR3 sequence: CAWSVRLRETQYF. CDR3 nucleotides: TGTGCCTGGAGTGTACGGTTGAGAGAGACCCAGTACTTC.

This clonotype was seen ten or more times. This sequence joins TRBV5-1 and TRBJ2-2; tentative D call: TRBD1 (5 bases). V lost 7 bases and J lost 1, with 8 bases in between. CDR1 is SGHRS, CDR2 YFSETQ, per germline. The CDR3 runs 13 residues. CDR3 coding DNA: TGCGCCAGCCAGGGCCAGAACACCGGGGAGCTGTTTTTT. This encodes CASQGQNTGELFF.

The chain has TRBV21-1 and TRBJ2-3; the table's D call, TRBD2, has no DNA check behind it. TRBV21-1 is a documented pseudogene. This CDR3 is 19 amino acids long. The CDR3 region has the DNA TGTGCCAGCAGCAAAGTCAGGGAAGCGGGTGGGGAGGACACAGATACGCAGTATTTT. Its protein product is CASSKVREAGGEDTDTQYF.

The chain carries TRBV24-1 and TRBJ1-4; D not certain. Germline V gene sequence: CDR1 KGHDR, CDR2 SFDVKD. The V end lost 4 bases, the J end lost 7 bases, and 12 bases lay between the germline ends. CDR3 length: 14 amino acids. The CDR3 coding sequence is TGTGCCACCAGTGACAACGTGTCAGGTGAAAAACTGTTTTTT. Encoded protein: CATSDNVSGEKLFF.

The sample holds a few counts of this clonotype. The CDR3 loop is CASSFEPTGANTEAFF. For the CDR3, the DNA is TGCGCCAGCAGCTTTGAACCGACAGGGGCGAACACTGAAGCTTTCTTT. J is TRBJ1-1 and V is TRBV5-1; 8 bases are shared with TRBD1. V shed 2 bases and J 1 base; nucleotides not matched to a gene: 7. Germline values: CDR1 SGHRS, CDR2 YFSETQ. CDR3 size: 16 residues. Drawing the rest from reference TRBV5-1 and TRBJ1-1, the complete variable domain is KAGVTQTPRYLIKTRGQQVTLSCSPISGHRSVSWYQQTPGQGLQFLFEYFSETQRNKGNFPGRFSGRQFSNSRSEMNVSTLELGDSALYLCASSFEPTGANTEAFFGQGTRLTVV.

This chain connects TRBV7-3 to TRBJ2-5; TRBD2 agrees at 7 bases. V gave up 5 bases and J gave up 3 bases; unmatched junction bases: 3. Germline assignment: CDR1 SGHTA and CDR2 FQGTGA. This CDR3 spans 13 amino acids. The CDR3 sequence is CASSAGTKETQYF. The CDR3 bases are TGTGCCAGCAGCGCCGGGACTAAAGAGACCCAGTACTTC. Combining the CDR3 with reference TRBV7-3 and TRBJ2-5 gives the whole variable domain GAGVSQTPSNKVTEKGKYVELRCDPISGHTALYWYRQSLGQGPEFLIYFQGTGAADDSGLPNDRFFAVRPEGSVSTLKIQRTERGDSAVYLCASSAGTKETQYFGPGTRLLVL.

This clonotype was counted only a few times. The J gene is TRBJ2-1, the V gene TRBV10-3, with 9 bases matching TRBD2. The CDR3 consists of 16 residues. V dropped 2 bases and J dropped 1; count of bases not matched to a gene: 3. The germline CDR1 and CDR2 sequences are ENHRY and SYGVKD. CDR3 in DNA: TGTGCCATCAGTGAGCTTAGCGGGAGATCCTACAATGAGCAGTTCTTC. Translated: CAISELSGRSYNEQFF.

This clonotype was counted at least ten times. The chain joins TRBV7-8 to TRBJ2-3; D is possibly TRBD2 (5 bases). The CDR3 is made up of 14 amino acids. Trimming left V 1 base short and J 6 bases short, with 11 bases between. CDR1 SGHVS and CDR2 FQNEAQ come from the germline V gene. The CDR3 here is CASSLGGPSDTQYF. CDR3 DNA sequence: TGTGCCAGCAGCTTAGGCGGGCCCAGTGATACGCAGTATTTT.

V and J are TRBV18 and TRBJ2-7; TRBD1 is a possible D gene (6 bases). CDR1 is KGHSH and CDR2 is LQKENI in the germline V gene. Deletions cut 2 bases from V and 3 bases from J, with 8 bases between. The CDR3 has 13 amino acids. In DNA form, the CDR3 reads TGTGCCAGCTCACCAAACAGGGACTACGAGCAGTACTTC. Residues: CASSPNRDYEQYF.

This clonotype was picked up many times. The chain combines TRBV6-1 with TRBJ2-2; D possibly uses TRBD1 or TRBD2 (5 bases each). The CDR3 extends over 16 amino acids. The V end was cut by 0 bases, the J end by 0 bases, with 8 bases between. CDR1 is MNHNS, CDR2 SASEGT, per germline. The CDR3 DNA reads TGTGCCAGCAGTGAAGCGAGAGGGGCGAACACCGGGGAGCTGTTTTTT. Its protein product is CASSEARGANTGELFF.

This clonotype was seen ten or more times. J is TRBJ2-2 and V is TRBV5-1; D call uncertain. CDR1 SGHRS and CDR2 YFSETQ come from the germline V gene. V shed 3 bases and J shed 5 bases, with 11 bases lying between them. CDR3 size: 14 residues. The CDR3 spells CASSSPLITGELFF. The CDR3 nucleotides read TGCGCCAGCAGCTCGCCACTGATAACCGGGGAGCTGTTTTTT. Full variable domain (outside the CDR3, taken from reference TRBV5-1 and TRBJ2-2): KAGVTQTPRYLIKTRGQQVTLSCSPISGHRSVSWYQQTPGQGLQFLFEYFSETQRNKGNFPGRFSGRQFSNSRSEMNVSTLELGDSALYLCASSSPLITGELFFGEGSRLTVL.

This clonotype was seen more than once but under ten times. V usage is TRBV7-6 and J usage is TRBJ1-4; a possible D gene is TRBD1 (5 bases). Germline V gives CDR1 SGHVS, CDR2 FNYEAQ. Trimming stripped 0 bases from V and 7 bases from J, with 18 bases between. The CDR3 runs 17 residues. The CDR3 region has the DNA TGTGCCAGCAGCTTAGCGATCGGGGCTCAAGGGAGTGAAAAACTGTTTTTT. Amino acids: CASSLAIGAQGSEKLFF.

This clonotype has only a few counts. V is TRBV12-3 or TRBV12-4 and J is TRBJ1-2; D call uncertain. The CDR3 consists of 14 residues. Trimming stripped 5 bases from V and 4 bases from J, with 14 bases between. The CDR3 coding sequence is TGTGCCAGCAGTCTGTTGAGCTCCCGCTATGGCTACACCTTC. Its protein product is CASSLLSSRYGYTF.

This clonotype was seen more than once but under ten times. This rearrangement joins TRBV6-5 to TRBJ2-1, with a tentative D call TRBD2 (7 bases). This CDR3 comprises 14 residues. Trimming removed 9 bases at V and 9 bases at J, with 21 bases between. Per germline, CDR1 MNHEY and CDR2 SVGAGI. The chain's CDR3 is CASSPEGGAGEQFF. The CDR3 bases are TGTGCCAGTTCCCCGGAGGGGGGGGCAGGTGAGCAGTTCTTC.

The V and J genes are TRBV5-1 and TRBJ1-1; no clear D gene. V was clipped by 5 bases and J by 1 base, with 12 bases between them. CDR3 length equals 14 residues. The germline V gene has CDR1 SGHRS and CDR2 YFSETQ. CDR3 coding DNA: TGCGCCAGCAGTTTGTACCCAGGGAACACTGAAGCTTTCTTT. Its protein is CASSLYPGNTEAFF.

This clonotype showed up just once. The junction does not match germline at one end; this may be a read error. The V call is TRBV5-1, the J call TRBJ2-6; a weak D match, TRBD1 (5 bases). The CDR3 is made up of 16 amino acids. Germline V gene sequence: CDR1 SGHRS, CDR2 YFSETQ. The CDR3 coding sequence is TGCGTCAGCAGGGAAGCCTTTAGCTCTGGGGCCAACGTCCTGACTTTC. Translating gives CVSREAFSSGANVLTF.

Many counts were recorded for this clonotype. The V gene is TRBV29-1, the J gene TRBJ1-2; weak D call: TRBD1 (6 bases). Germline V gene data show CDR1 as SQVTM and CDR2 as ANQGSEA. V was pared by 5 bases and J by 4 bases, with 11 bases between. The CDR3 loop spans 12 amino acids. CDR3 loop: CSVSGGGYGYTF. The CDR3 coding sequence is TGCAGCGTTTCTGGGGGCGGCTATGGCTACACCTTC.

This clonotype was observed a handful of times. The chain carries TRBV28 and TRBJ1-2; 9 bases are a match to TRBD1. The CDR3 is 14 residues long. Trimming removed 6 bases from V and 7 bases from J; junction bases left unmatched: 9. The germline V gene encodes CDR1 MDHEN and CDR2 SYDVKM. The CDR3 sequence is CASSVPGQGFGYTF. CDR3 nucleotides: TGTGCCAGCAGCGTACCGGGACAGGGTTTTGGCTACACCTTC.

This clonotype showed up many times. This chain links TRBV5-1 with TRBJ2-2; 11 nucleotides match TRBD2. Germline CDR1 reads SGHRS; CDR2 reads YFSETQ. Losses at the gene ends were 4 bases for V and 5 bases for J; bases not matched to a gene: 4. The CDR3 covers 15 residues. The CDR3 is CASSRTSGRTGELFF. The CDR3 DNA reads as TGCGCCAGCAGCCGAACTAGCGGGAGAACCGGGGAGCTGTTTTTT.

V usage is TRBV5-1 and J usage is TRBJ2-7; TRBD1 aligns across 7 bases. V dropped 5 bases and J dropped 0; count of bases not matched to a gene: 11. Germline CDR1 SGHRS, CDR2 YFSETQ. The CDR3 covers 16 residues. DNA for the CDR3: TGCGCCAGCAGACTTTCCGGGACAGTTATCTCCTACGAGCAGTACTTC. Translated: CASRLSGTVISYEQYF. Full variable domain (missing parts from reference TRBV5-1 and TRBJ2-7): KAGVTQTPRYLIKTRGQQVTLSCSPISGHRSVSWYQQTPGQGLQFLFEYFSETQRNKGNFPGRFSGRQFSNSRSEMNVSTLELGDSALYLCASRLSGTVISYEQYFGPGTRLTVT.